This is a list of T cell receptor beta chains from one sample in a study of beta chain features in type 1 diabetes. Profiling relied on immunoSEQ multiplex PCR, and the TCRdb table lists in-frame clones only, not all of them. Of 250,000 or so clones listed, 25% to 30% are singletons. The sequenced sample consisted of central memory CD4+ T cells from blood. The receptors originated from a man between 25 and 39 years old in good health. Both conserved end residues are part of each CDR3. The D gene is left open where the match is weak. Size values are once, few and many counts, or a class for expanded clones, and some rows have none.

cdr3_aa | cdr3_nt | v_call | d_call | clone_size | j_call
CAISGGGGETQYF | TGTGCCATCAGTGGTGGCGGGGGAGAGACCCAGTACTTC | TRBV10-3 | TRBD2 | few | TRBJ2-5
CASSPQGGGTDTQYF | TGTGCCAGCAGCCCTCAGGGGGGAGGCACAGATACGCAGTATTTT | TRBV7-2 | NA | few | TRBJ2-3
CASLGTPQSTQYF | TGTGCCAGCCTTGGGACTCCCCAGTCGACCCAGTACTTC | TRBV28 | NA | few | TRBJ2-5
CASSQDVRQTYNEQFF | TGCGCCAGCAGCCAAGATGTGAGGCAGACTTACAATGAGCAGTTCTTC | TRBV4-3 | NA | few | TRBJ2-1
CATSRDRGSEQYF | TGTGCCACCAGCAGAGATAGGGGATCCGAGCAGTACTTC | TRBV15 | NA | NA | TRBJ2-7
CASNLASYEQYF | TGTGCCAGCAACCTAGCGAGCTACGAGCAGTACTTC | TRBV2 | NA | few | TRBJ2-7
CSYASGDTQYF | TGCAGCTACGCGTCGGGAGATACGCAGTATTTT | TRBV29-1 | NA | few | TRBJ2-3
CASSPKGTLGQYF | TGTGCCAGCAGCCCTAAGGGGACCCTAGGGCAGTATTTT | TRBV7-2 | NA | NA | TRBJ2-3
CAWSVEGSSYNSPLHF | TGTGCCTGGAGTGTGGAGGGAAGCTCCTATAATTCACCCCTCCACTTT | TRBV30 | NA | NA | TRBJ1-6
CATSRPPDRDTEAFF | TGTGCCACCAGCAGACCTCCGGACAGGGACACTGAAGCTTTCTTT | TRBV15 | TRBD1 | NA | TRBJ1-1
CASSLDMNTEAFF | TGTGCCAGCAGCTTAGACATGAACACTGAAGCTTTCTTT | TRBV7-9 | NA | few | TRBJ1-1
CASSPLLGGADEAFF | TGCGCCAGCAGCCCCCTGCTGGGGGGCGCCGACGAAGCTTTCTTT | TRBV5-1 | NA | few | TRBJ1-1
CASSFAQRQETQYF | TGTGCCAGCAGCTTCGCACAGAGGCAAGAGACCCAGTACTTC | TRBV7-9 | NA | NA | TRBJ2-5
CASSSVGQGGQYF | TGTGCCAGCAGCTCCGTGGGACAGGGCGGGCAGTACTTC | TRBV7-9 | TRBD1 | many | TRBJ2-7
CASSQEGLYNEQFF | TGCGCCAGCAGCCAGGAGGGTCTGTACAATGAGCAGTTCTTC | TRBV4-3 | NA | NA | TRBJ2-1
CASSLGLGQGTDTQYF | TGTGCCAGCAGCTTAGGCCTAGGCCAGGGAACAGATACGCAGTATTTT | TRBV13 | NA | NA | TRBJ2-3
CASSATTSGIYEQYF | TGTGCCAGCAGCGCCACTACTAGTGGGATCTACGAGCAGTACTTC | TRBV7-9 | NA | NA | TRBJ2-7
CASKNLYNEQFF | TGTGCCAGCAAGAATTTGTACAATGAGCAGTTCTTC | TRBV7-2 | NA | few | TRBJ2-1
CATAMWPAETQYF | TGTGCCACCGCGATGTGGCCGGCCGAGACCCAGTACTTC | TRBV6-1 | NA | few | TRBJ2-5
CASSVTGQRDTQYF | TGTGCCAGCAGCGTAACTGGACAGAGGGATACGCAGTATTTT | TRBV9 | NA | few | TRBJ2-3
CASSSGTGTIDTQYF | TGTGCCAGCAGTTCCGGGACAGGGACGATAGATACGCAGTATTTT | TRBV14 | TRBD1 | few | TRBJ2-3
CASSLGADLVVF | TGTGCCAGCAGCTTGGGAGCAGACCTGGTGGTCTTT | TRBV7-9 | NA | NA | TRBJ1-1
CASSQEGLASTGELFF | TGTGCCAGCAGCCAAGAGGGACTAGCTAGCACCGGGGAGCTGTTTTTT | TRBV4-2 | TRBD2 | NA | TRBJ2-2
CAIQGTTYEQYF | TGTGCCATACAAGGTACAACCTACGAGCAGTACTTC | TRBV25-1 | NA | NA | TRBJ2-7
CASSLDPPGSFYNEQFF | TGTGCCAGCAGCTTAGATCCTCCGGGGTCCTTCTACAATGAGCAGTTCTTC | TRBV11-2 | NA | many | TRBJ2-1
CASSLARETQYF | TGCGCCAGCAGCTTGGCCCGCGAGACCCAGTACTTC | TRBV5-1 | NA | once | TRBJ2-5
CASSLGKTGPDTQYF | TGTGCCAGCAGCTTAGGGAAGACAGGGCCAGATACGCAGTATTTT | TRBV11-2 | TRBD1 | NA | TRBJ2-3
CASSYGLAGQETQYF | TGTGCCAGCAGTTACGGACTAGCGGGGCAAGAGACCCAGTACTTC | TRBV6-5 | TRBD2 | few | TRBJ2-5
CASSEGSRGHQPQHF | TGTGCCAGCAGCGAGGGTAGTCGGGGTCATCAGCCCCAGCATTTT | TRBV7-9 | NA | NA | TRBJ1-5
CSVGNLREAEAFF | TGCAGCGTTGGGAACCTTCGGGAGGCTGAAGCTTTCTTT | TRBV29-1 | NA | NA | TRBJ1-1
CSVMGFPTDTQYF | TGCAGCGTTATGGGGTTTCCCACAGATACGCAGTATTTT | TRBV29-1 | NA | NA | TRBJ2-3
CASSLTSYEQYF | TGTGCCAGCAGCCTCACAAGCTACGAGCAGTACTTC | TRBV25-1 | NA | few | TRBJ2-7
CASSLGSSVAQGAQYF | TGTGCCAGCAGCTTAGGATCGTCAGTGGCTCAAGGGGCCCAGTACTTC | TRBV11-2 | NA | NA | TRBJ2-5
CASSLTGERKQYF | TGTGCCAGCAGCTTAACGGGAGAGCGGAAGCAGTACTTC | TRBV7-2 | NA | many | TRBJ2-7
CASTISGRGSTGELFF | TGTGCCAGCACCATTTCCGGGCGGGGTAGCACCGGGGAGCTGTTTTTT | TRBV7-6 | NA | once | TRBJ2-2
CSVTTDSYGYTF | TGCAGCGTTACGACAGATTCTTATGGCTACACCTTC | TRBV29-1 | NA | few | TRBJ1-2
CAWNGGVPPLFF | TGTGCCTGGAATGGAGGGGTACCCCCTCTGTTTTTT | TRBV30 | NA | few | TRBJ1-4
CSVAGVLQETQYF | TGCAGCGTTGCCGGGGTCCTCCAAGAGACCCAGTACTTC | TRBV29-1 | NA | few | TRBJ2-5
CASSSHTGTGGYNEQFF | TGTGCCAGCAGCTCGCACACCGGGACAGGGGGCTACAATGAGCAGTTCTTC | TRBV7-2 | TRBD1 | NA | TRBJ2-1
CASSFRGLQMTDTQYF | TGTGCCAGCAGCTTCCGGGGACTCCAAATGACAGATACGCAGTATTTT | TRBV7-2 | NA | NA | TRBJ2-3
CASSPRLAGFYNEQFF | TGTGCCAGCAGCCCGCGACTAGCGGGCTTCTACAATGAGCAGTTCTTC | TRBV11-2 | TRBD2 | NA | TRBJ2-1
CSANKNTEAFF | TGCAGTGCCAATAAGAACACTGAAGCTTTCTTT | TRBV20-1 | NA | NA | TRBJ1-1
CASSFLPTSGRDEQYF | TGTGCCAGCAGCTTCCTTCCGACTAGCGGGAGGGACGAGCAGTACTTC | TRBV11-2 | TRBD2 | NA | TRBJ2-7
CASSQSASTDTQYF | TGTGCCAGCAGCCAAAGCGCTAGCACAGATACGCAGTATTTT | TRBV7-2 | NA | few | TRBJ2-3
CASGSFGEETQYF | TGTGCCAGCGGCTCTTTCGGGGAGGAGACCCAGTACTTC | TRBV7-2 | NA | few | TRBJ2-5
CASCQPQHF | TGCGCCAGCTGCCAGCCCCAGCATTTT | TRBV5-1 | NA | few | TRBJ1-5
CASSSMVRDRSSYEQYF | TGTGCCAGCAGCTCAATGGTTAGGGACAGGAGCTCCTACGAGCAGTACTTC | TRBV7-9 | TRBD1 | few | TRBJ2-7
CASSEGFAGANVLTF | TGTGCCAGCAGTGAAGGGTTCGCTGGGGCCAACGTCCTGACTTTC | TRBV2 | NA | once | TRBJ2-6
CASSEATRLGGNTIYF | TGTGCCAGCAGTGAAGCGACACGACTCGGCGGAAACACCATATATTTT | TRBV6-1 | NA | NA | TRBJ1-3
CASTISGGYGYTF | TGTGCCAGCACCATCTCGGGTGGTTATGGCTACACCTTC | TRBV25-1 | NA | few | TRBJ1-2
CASGSRLAGAQYNEQFF | TGTGCTAGTGGTTCCCGACTAGCGGGGGCGCAGTACAATGAGCAGTTCTTC | TRBV12-5 | TRBD2 | few | TRBJ2-1